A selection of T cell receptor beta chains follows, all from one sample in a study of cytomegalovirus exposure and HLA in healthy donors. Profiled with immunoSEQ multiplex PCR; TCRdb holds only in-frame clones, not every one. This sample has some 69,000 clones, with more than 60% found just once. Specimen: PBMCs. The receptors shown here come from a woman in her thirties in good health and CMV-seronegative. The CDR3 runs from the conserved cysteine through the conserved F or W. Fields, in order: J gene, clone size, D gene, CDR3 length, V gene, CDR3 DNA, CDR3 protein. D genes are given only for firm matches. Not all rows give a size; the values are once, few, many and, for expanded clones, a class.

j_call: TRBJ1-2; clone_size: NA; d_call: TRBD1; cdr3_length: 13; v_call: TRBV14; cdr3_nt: TGTGCCAGCAGTCGAGACAGGGGGCATGGCTACACCTTC; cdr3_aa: CASSRDRGHGYTF
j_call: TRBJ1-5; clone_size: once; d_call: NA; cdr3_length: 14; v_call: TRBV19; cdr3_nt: TGTGCCAGTAGTTCAGACAGCTCCAATCAGCCCCAGCATTTT; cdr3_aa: CASSSDSSNQPQHF
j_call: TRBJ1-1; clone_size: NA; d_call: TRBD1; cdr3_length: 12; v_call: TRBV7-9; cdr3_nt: TGTGCCAGCAGCCTAACGGGACAGGAAGCTTTCTTT; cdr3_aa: CASSLTGQEAFF
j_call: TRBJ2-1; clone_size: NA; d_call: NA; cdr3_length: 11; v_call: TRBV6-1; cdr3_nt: TGTGGATCAGACTCCTACAATGAGCAGTTCTTC; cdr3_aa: CGSDSYNEQFF
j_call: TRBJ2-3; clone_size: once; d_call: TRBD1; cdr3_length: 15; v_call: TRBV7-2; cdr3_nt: TGTGCCAGCAGCAAACGACAGGGGGGCACAGATACGCAGTATTTT; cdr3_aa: CASSKRQGGTDTQYF
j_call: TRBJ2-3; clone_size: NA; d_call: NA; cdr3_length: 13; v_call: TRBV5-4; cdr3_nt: TGTGCCAGCAGGCCGCGATCGACAGATACGCAGTATTTT; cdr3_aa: CASRPRSTDTQYF
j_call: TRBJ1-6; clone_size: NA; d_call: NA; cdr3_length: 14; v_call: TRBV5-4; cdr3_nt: TGTGCCACAAACTCGAGAGGGGGAAATTCACCCCTCCACTTT; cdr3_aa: CATNSRGGNSPLHF
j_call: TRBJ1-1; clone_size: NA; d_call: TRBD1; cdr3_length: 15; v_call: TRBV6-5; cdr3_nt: TGTGCCAGCAGTTACTCGGGACAGCCGAACACTGAAGCTTTCTTT; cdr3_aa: CASSYSGQPNTEAFF
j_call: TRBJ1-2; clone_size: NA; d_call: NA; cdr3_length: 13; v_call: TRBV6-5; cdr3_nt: TGTGCCAGCATGAGAGGAGTTAACTATGGCTACACCTTC; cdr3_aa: CASMRGVNYGYTF
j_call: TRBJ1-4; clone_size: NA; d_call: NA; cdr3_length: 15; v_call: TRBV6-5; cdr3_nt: TGTGCCAGCATGGGGGGGCACCAGTTGGGCGAAAAACTGTTTTTT; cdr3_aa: CASMGGHQLGEKLFF
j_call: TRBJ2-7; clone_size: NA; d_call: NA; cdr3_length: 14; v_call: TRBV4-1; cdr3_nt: TGCGCCAGCAGCCAACGGGACACTATCTACGAGCAGTACTTC; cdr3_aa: CASSQRDTIYEQYF
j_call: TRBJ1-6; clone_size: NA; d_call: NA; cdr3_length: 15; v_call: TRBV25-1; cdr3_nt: TGTGCCAGCAGCAAAGGACAGCTCTATAATTCACCCCTCCACTTT; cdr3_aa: CASSKGQLYNSPLHF
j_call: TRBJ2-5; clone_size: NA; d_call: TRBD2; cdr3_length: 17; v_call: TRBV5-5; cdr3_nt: TGTGCCAGCAGCGTGCGACTAGCGGGAGAACGCCCAGAGACCCAGTACTTC; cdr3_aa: CASSVRLAGERPETQYF
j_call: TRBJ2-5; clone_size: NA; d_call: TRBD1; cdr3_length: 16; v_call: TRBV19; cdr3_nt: TGTGCCAGTAGCTACAGAGGGGGCGGATATAAAGAGACCCAGTACTTC; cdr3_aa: CASSYRGGGYKETQYF
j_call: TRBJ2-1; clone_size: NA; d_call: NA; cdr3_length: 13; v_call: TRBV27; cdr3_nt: TGTGCCAGCAGTTTATTTGGGGCTCGAGTGCAGTTCTTC; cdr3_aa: CASSLFGARVQFF
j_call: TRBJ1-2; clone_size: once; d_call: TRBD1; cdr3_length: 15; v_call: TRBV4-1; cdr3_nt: TGCGCCAGCAGCCAAGATCCCACAGGGGCCTATGGCTACACCTTC; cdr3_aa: CASSQDPTGAYGYTF
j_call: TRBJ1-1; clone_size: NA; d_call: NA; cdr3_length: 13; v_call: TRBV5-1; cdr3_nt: TGCGCCAGCAGCTTGGCCGGAGCTACTGAAGCTTTCTTT; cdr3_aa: CASSLAGATEAFF
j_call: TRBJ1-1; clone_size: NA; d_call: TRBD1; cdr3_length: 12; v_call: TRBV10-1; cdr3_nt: TGCGCCAGAAAGGGGGCGCGGACTGAAGCTTTCTTT; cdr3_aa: CARKGARTEAFF
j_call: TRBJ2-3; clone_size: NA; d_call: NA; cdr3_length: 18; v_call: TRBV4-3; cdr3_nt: TGCGCCAGCAGCCAAGATCGGGGGGGAGGGGGCTTTTTGGATACGCAGTATTTT; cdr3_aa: CASSQDRGGGGFLDTQYF
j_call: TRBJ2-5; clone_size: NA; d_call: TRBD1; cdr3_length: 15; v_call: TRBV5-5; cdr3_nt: TGTGCCAGCAGCTTAACAGGGGCTTCACAAGAGACCCAGTACTTC; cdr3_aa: CASSLTGASQETQYF
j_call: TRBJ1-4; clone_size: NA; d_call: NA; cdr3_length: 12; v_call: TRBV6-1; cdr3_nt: TGTGCCAGCACTATAAACCCGGGAAAACTGTTTTTT; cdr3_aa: CASTINPGKLFF
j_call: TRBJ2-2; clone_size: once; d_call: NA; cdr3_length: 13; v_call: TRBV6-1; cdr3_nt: TGTGCCAGCAGTGAATACCTAGCCGGGGAGCTGTTTTTT; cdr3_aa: CASSEYLAGELFF
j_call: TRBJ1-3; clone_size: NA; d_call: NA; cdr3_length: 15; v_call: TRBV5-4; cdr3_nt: TGTGCCAGCAGCTTATGGGGGCAGACTGGAAACACCATATATTTT; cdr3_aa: CASSLWGQTGNTIYF
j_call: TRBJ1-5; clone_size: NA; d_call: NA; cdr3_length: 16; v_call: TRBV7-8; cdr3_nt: TGTGCCAGCAGCCTTGAGCTTATTGATAGCAATCAGCCCCAGCATTTT; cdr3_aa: CASSLELIDSNQPQHF
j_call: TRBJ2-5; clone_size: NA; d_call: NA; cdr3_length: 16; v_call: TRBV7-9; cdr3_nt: TGTGCCAGCAGCTTCTTGGGGCGGGACCTTGCGGAGACCCAGTACTTC; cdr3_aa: CASSFLGRDLAETQYF
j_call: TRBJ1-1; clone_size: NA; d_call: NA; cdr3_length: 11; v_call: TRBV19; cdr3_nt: TGTGCCAGTATCGGGGGGCTTGAAGCTTTCTTT; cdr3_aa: CASIGGLEAFF
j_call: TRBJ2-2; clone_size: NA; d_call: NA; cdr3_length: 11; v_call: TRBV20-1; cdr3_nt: TGCAGTGCCCCAGGGAACGGGGAGCTGTTTTTT; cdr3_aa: CSAPGNGELFF
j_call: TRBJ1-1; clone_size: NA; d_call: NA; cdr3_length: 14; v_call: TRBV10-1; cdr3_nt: TGCGCCAGCAGTGAGTCTGGCAGGGCCACTGAAGCTTTCTTT; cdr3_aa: CASSESGRATEAFF
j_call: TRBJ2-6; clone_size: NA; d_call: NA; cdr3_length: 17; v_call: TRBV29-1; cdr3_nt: TGCAGCGTTGCCCGGACTGGAGGGACGGGTGGGGCCAACGTCCTGACTTTC; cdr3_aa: CSVARTGGTGGANVLTF
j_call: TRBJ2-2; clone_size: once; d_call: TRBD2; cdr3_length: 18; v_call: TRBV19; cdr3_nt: TGTGCCAGTAGTATCGGGGGACTAGCGCGGGGGAACACCGGGGAGCTGTTTTTT; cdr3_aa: CASSIGGLARGNTGELFF
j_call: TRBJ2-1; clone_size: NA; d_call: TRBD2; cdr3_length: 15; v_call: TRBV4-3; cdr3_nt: TGCGCCAGCAGCCAAGATGGGACTAGCGCCAATGAGCAGTTCTTC; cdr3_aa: CASSQDGTSANEQFF
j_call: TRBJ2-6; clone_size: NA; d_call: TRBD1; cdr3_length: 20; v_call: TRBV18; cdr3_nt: TGTGCCAGCTCACCATATAAGGTTGGGACAGGGAGCTCTGGGGCCAACGTCCTGACTTTC; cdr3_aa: CASSPYKVGTGSSGANVLTF
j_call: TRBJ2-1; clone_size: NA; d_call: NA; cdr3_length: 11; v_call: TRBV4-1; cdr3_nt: TGCGCCAGCAGCCAAGACTCTGAGCAGTTCTTC; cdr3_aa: CASSQDSEQFF
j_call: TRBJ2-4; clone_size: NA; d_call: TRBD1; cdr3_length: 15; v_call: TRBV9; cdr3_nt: TGTGCCAGCAGCGCCCGGATGACAGGGGGGGACATTCAGTACTTC; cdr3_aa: CASSARMTGGDIQYF
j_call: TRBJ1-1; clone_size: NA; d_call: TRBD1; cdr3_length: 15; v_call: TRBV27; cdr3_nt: TGTGCCAGCAGGACCCGGGACAGGGGGCTAGTGGTAGCTTTCTTT; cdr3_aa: CASRTRDRGLVVAFF
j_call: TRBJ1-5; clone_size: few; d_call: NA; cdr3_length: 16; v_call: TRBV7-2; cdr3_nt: TGTGCCAGCACCGAGTCGGGGACATATAGCAATCAGCCCCAGCATTTT; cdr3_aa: CASTESGTYSNQPQHF
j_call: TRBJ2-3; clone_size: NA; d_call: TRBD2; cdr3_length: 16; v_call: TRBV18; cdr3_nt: TGTGCCAGCTCCCCGATAGCGGGGGGCCAGGTAGATACGCAGTATTTT; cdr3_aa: CASSPIAGGQVDTQYF
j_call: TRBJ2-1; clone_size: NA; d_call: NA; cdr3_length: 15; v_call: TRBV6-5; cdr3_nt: TGTGCCAGCGTAGGGGTACACGGCTCCTACAATGAGCAGTTCTTC; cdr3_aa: CASVGVHGSYNEQFF
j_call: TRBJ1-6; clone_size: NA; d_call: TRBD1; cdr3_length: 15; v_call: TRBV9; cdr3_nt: TGTGCCAGCAGCCCAAGACAGGGTTTTAATTCACCCCTCCACTTT; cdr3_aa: CASSPRQGFNSPLHF
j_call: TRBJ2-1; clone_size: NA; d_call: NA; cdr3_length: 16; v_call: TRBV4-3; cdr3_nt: TGCGCCAGCAGCCAAGATACGCGGGGTGCCTACAATGAGCAGTTCTTC; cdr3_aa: CASSQDTRGAYNEQFF